This is a list of T cell receptor beta chains from one sample in a study of identical twins. TCRdb reprocessed the 5' RACE reads with MiXCR, giving one entry per CDR3 protein. The table shows 150,000 or so distinct CDR3 sequences, with around 3.5% occurring only once. Sequencing input: memory T cells sorted from blood. These receptor sequences come from a man younger than 30 in good health. Each CDR3 is given with its conserved first and last residue. The D gene is left open where the match is weak. Clone size is given for some rows only: seen once, a few or many times, or a class if the clone is expanded.

TRBV4-3,many,TRBJ2-7,-,CASSQDLPYEQYF,TGCGCCAGCAGCCAAGATCTACCCTACGAGCAGTACTTC
TRBV5-1,many,TRBJ1-1,-,CASSPGLNTEAFF,TGCGCCAGCAGCCCCGGGTTGAACACTGAAGCTTTCTTT
TRBV4-3,many,TRBJ1-4,TRBD1,CASSQSGTGNEKLFF,TGCGCCAGCAGCCAGTCCGGGACAGGGAATGAAAAACTGTTTTTT
TRBV7-2,many,TRBJ1-3,-,CASSLAVLNTIYF,TGTGCCAGCAGCTTAGCGGTGCTAAACACCATATATTTT
TRBV9,many,TRBJ2-1,TRBD1,CASSVRQGQPYNEQFF,TGTGCCAGCAGCGTTCGACAGGGTCAACCCTACAATGAGCAGTTCTTC
TRBV5-5,few,TRBJ1-2,TRBD1,CASSVDTGTGIGYTF,TGTGCCAGCAGCGTTGACACCGGGACAGGGATTGGCTACACCTTC
TRBV6-5,-,TRBJ1-4,-,CASSYGQLGEKLFF,TGTGCCAGCAGTTACGGGCAGCTAGGTGAAAAACTGTTTTTT
TRBV28,many,TRBJ2-5,-,CASSLSRRDKETQYF,TGTGCCAGCAGTTTATCGCGCCGGGATAAAGAGACCCAGTACTTC
TRBV27,many,TRBJ2-6,-,CASRPWTVGANVLTF,TGTGCCAGCAGACCGTGGACAGTGGGGGCCAACGTCCTGACTTTC
TRBV24-1,many,TRBJ2-7,TRBD1,CATSVGQGYEQYF,TGTGCCACCAGTGTCGGACAGGGGTACGAGCAGTACTTC
TRBV12-3/TRBV12-4,many,TRBJ2-5,TRBD2,CASSFTSGGQETQYF,TGTGCCAGCAGTTTCACTAGCGGGGGCCAAGAGACCCAGTACTTC
TRBV11-3,-,TRBJ2-1,TRBD2,CASSLRTSGSSNEQFF,TGTGCCAGCAGCTTACGGACTAGCGGGAGTAGTAATGAGCAGTTCTTC
TRBV7-9,many,TRBJ2-1,-,CASSPSPGPNYNEQFF,TGTGCCAGCAGCCCCTCTCCCGGACCAAACTACAATGAGCAGTTCTTC
TRBV28,many,TRBJ2-7,TRBD2,CASEQRTSGPEEQYF,TGTGCCAGCGAGCAGCGGACTAGCGGTCCCGAAGAGCAGTACTTC
TRBV18,-,TRBJ2-5,TRBD2,CASSPRGGQETQYF,TGTGCCAGCTCCCCCCGGGGGGGTCAAGAGACCCAGTACTTC
TRBV11-2,many,TRBJ2-2,-,CASSLRVGKTGELFF,TGTGCCAGCAGCCTCCGGGTAGGGAAGACCGGGGAGCTGTTTTTT
TRBV24-1,many,TRBJ2-1,-,CATSDFRGDEQFF,TGTGCCACCAGTGATTTTAGAGGCGATGAGCAGTTCTTC
TRBV20-1,many,TRBJ2-5,-,CSAVSHGSGETQYF,TGCAGTGCGGTCTCGCACGGGTCTGGAGAGACCCAGTACTTC
TRBV6-1,many,TRBJ1-3,-,CASEMGNTIYF,TGTGCCAGTGAGATGGGAAACACCATATATTTT
TRBV19,-,TRBJ1-2,-,CASSPGQTTLGYTF,TGTGCCAGTAGTCCGGGACAAACCACGCTGGGCTACACCTTC
TRBV29-1,many,TRBJ2-5,TRBD2,CSVILSGRRYTQYF,TGCAGCGTCATCCTCAGCGGGAGGAGGTATACCCAGTACTTC
TRBV6-2/TRBV6-3,-,TRBJ2-5,TRBD2,CASSYVSGSRETQYF,TGTGCCAGCAGTTACGTTAGCGGGAGCAGAGAGACCCAGTACTTC
TRBV20-1,many,TRBJ1-5,-,CSASLESDQPQHF,TGCAGTGCTAGTTTGGAAAGTGATCAGCCCCAGCATTTT
TRBV29-1,many,TRBJ2-7,-,CSVGVSGYEQYF,TGCAGCGTTGGGGTTTCTGGCTACGAGCAGTACTTC
TRBV4-2,many,TRBJ2-7,-,CASSQDGFGDEQYF,TGTGCCAGCAGCCAAGACGGTTTTGGGGACGAGCAGTACTTC
TRBV12-3/TRBV12-4,many,TRBJ2-5,-,CASSPTDQETQYF,TGTGCCAGCAGCCCGACAGATCAAGAGACCCAGTACTTC
TRBV12-3/TRBV12-4,many,TRBJ2-2,TRBD2,CASSFGPGGGTGELFF,TGTGCCAGCAGTTTTGGGCCGGGGGGTGGCACCGGGGAGCTGTTTTTT
TRBV3-1,many,TRBJ2-1,-,CASSLFDRNNEQFF,TGTGCCAGCAGCCTATTTGACCGAAACAATGAGCAGTTCTTC
TRBV6-2/TRBV6-3,-,TRBJ1-1,-,CASSPGDRTNTEAFF,TGTGCCAGCAGTCCCGGTGACAGAACCAACACTGAAGCTTTCTTT
TRBV12-3/TRBV12-4,many,TRBJ2-7,-,CASSPSSGGPYEQYF,TGTGCCAGCAGTCCGTCTAGTGGAGGACCCTACGAGCAGTACTTC
TRBV12-3/TRBV12-4,many,TRBJ2-3,TRBD1,CASSLGFGTGGTDTQYF,TGTGCCAGCAGTTTAGGATTTGGGACAGGGGGCACAGATACGCAGTATTTT
TRBV12-3/TRBV12-4,many,TRBJ2-1,-,CASSFPPETSYLYNEQFF,TGTGCCAGCAGTTTCCCCCCAGAGACCTCATATTTATACAATGAGCAGTTCTTC
TRBV4-2,many,TRBJ2-7,TRBD2,CASSQDPQRGASSYEQYF,TGTGCCAGCAGCCAAGACCCCCAGCGGGGCGCCAGCTCCTACGAGCAGTACTTC
TRBV30,many,TRBJ2-7,TRBD1,CAWNRGTGGFYEQYF,TGTGCCTGGAACCGAGGGACAGGGGGCTTTTACGAGCAGTACTTC
TRBV5-1,-,TRBJ2-6,-,CASSLGVTGANVLTF,TGCGCCAGCAGCTTGGGGGTGACTGGGGCCAACGTCCTGACTTTC
TRBV7-6,many,TRBJ2-1,-,CASSLEGGRPANEQFF,TGTGCCAGCAGCTTAGAGGGGGGCCGCCCAGCCAATGAGCAGTTCTTC
TRBV12-3/TRBV12-4,many,TRBJ2-4,-,CASSFHGGIQYF,TGTGCCAGCAGTTTTCATGGGGGCATTCAGTACTTC
TRBV20-1,many,TRBJ1-2,TRBD1,CSASAGQGAGGYTF,TGCAGTGCTAGCGCGGGACAGGGGGCGGGGGGCTACACCTTC
TRBV29-1,many,TRBJ2-5,-,CSAGTGIRPQYF,TGCAGCGCGGGGACGGGGATTAGGCCCCAGTACTTC
TRBV20-1,many,TRBJ2-1,TRBD1,CSASDDRDRVGNEQFF,TGCAGTGCTAGTGATGACCGGGACAGGGTGGGCAATGAGCAGTTCTTC
TRBV20-1,few,TRBJ2-6,-,CSARDGESGANVLTF,TGCAGTGCTAGAGACGGAGAGTCTGGGGCCAACGTCCTGACTTTC
TRBV3-1,many,TRBJ2-2,-,CASSQEYGSRAGELFF,TGTGCCAGCAGCCAAGAATACGGGAGTCGGGCCGGGGAGCTGTTTTTT
TRBV20-1,many,TRBJ1-2,-,CSARDPRDYGYTF,TGCAGTGCTAGGGACCCGAGGGACTATGGCTACACCTTC
TRBV28,many,TRBJ1-1,-,CASSSFLGAFF,TGTGCCAGCAGTTCCTTTTTAGGAGCTTTCTTT
TRBV9,many,TRBJ2-2,TRBD2,CASSELSGRDTGELFF,TGTGCCAGCAGCGAGCTCAGCGGGAGGGACACCGGGGAGCTGTTTTTT
TRBV4-2,many,TRBJ1-2,-,CASSPPNGVERRGYTF,TGTGCCAGCAGCCCTCCGAACGGGGTGGAAAGGCGAGGCTACACCTTC
TRBV5-1,many,TRBJ2-1,TRBD1,CASSFAGGDYNEQFF,TGCGCCAGCAGCTTTGCAGGGGGCGACTACAATGAGCAGTTCTTC
TRBV27,many,TRBJ1-2,TRBD1,CASKGATNYGYTF,TGTGCCAGCAAGGGGGCTACTAACTATGGCTACACCTTC
TRBV18,many,TRBJ2-2,-,CASSPWTEGSGELFF,TGTGCCAGCTCACCATGGACTGAGGGCTCCGGGGAGCTGTTTTTT
TRBV18,many,TRBJ1-6,-,CASSLDPGSNNSPLHF,TGTGCCAGCTCACTCGATCCCGGGAGTAATAATTCACCCCTCCACTTT
TRBV5-6,few,TRBJ2-7,-,CASSPGPVAVYSYEQYF,TGTGCCAGCAGCCCGGGCCCGGTAGCGGTCTACTCCTACGAGCAGTACTTC